This T cell receptor beta chain was sequenced during a study of regulatory T cells in long-lasting Graves disease. Overall study context: For under 3 months, newly diagnosed Graves' patients had been taking antithyroid drugs.

This clonotype was found many times. The V and J ends lost 5 bases and 2 bases respectively, with 13 bases between them. Germline loops: CDR1 SGHAT, CDR2 FQNNGV. The CDR3 has 14 residues. Stated time point: newly diagnosed GD, antithyroid drugs for less than 3 months. RNA extracted from PBMCs served as the sequencing template. Construction of TCR beta libraries relied on iRepertoire HTBI primers and on Arm-PCR targeting CDR3 regions. TCRdb reprocessed the multiplex PCR reads via MiXCR and lists one record per CDR3 protein. The sample consists of around 400,000 distinct CDR3 sequences, about 14% of them appearing once.

The source of this sequence is a female donor with Graves disease. This sample comprised peripheral blood mononuclear cells (PBMCs), obtained at new diagnosis, from a patient treated with antithyroid drugs. The rearrangement uses TRBV11-2 and TRBJ2-7, with a weak D call TRBD2 (6 bases). CDR3 region: CASSPSGSTYEQYF. The DNA of the CDR3 is TGTGCCAGCAGCCCCAGCGGGTCTACCTACGAGCAGTACTTC.